This is a list of T cell receptor beta chains from one sample in a study of beta chain features in type 1 diabetes. Here immunoSEQ multiplex PCR was the method, and the copy in TCRdb shows in-frame clones only, minus some. Of more than 130,000 clones listed, 6.9% are singletons. The sample comprised central memory CD4+ T cells from blood. The receptors were gathered from a woman in her thirties in good health. Each CDR3 is given with its conserved first and last residue. D genes are given only for firm matches. Clone sizes are given selectively: once, few, many, or a class where the clone is expanded.

>TRBV4-3|TRBJ2-3|.|TRBD2
TGCGCCAGCAGCCAGACCGGACTAGTTGGGACAGATACGCAGTATTTT
CASSQTGLVGTDTQYF
>TRBV28|TRBJ1-5|many|TRBD1
TGTGCCAGCAGTACGTCCCGGGACAGGGGCTCCAGCAATCAGCCCCAGCATTTT
CASSTSRDRGSSNQPQHF
>TRBV5-1|TRBJ1-1|.|.
TGCGCCAGCAGCTCCGTGGGGGGTCGGAGGAACACTGAAGCTTTCTTT
CASSSVGGRRNTEAFF
>TRBV30|TRBJ2-7|few|.
TGTGCCTGGGGCGGGGGCGGCTACAGGCTTACCCACGAGCAGTACTTC
CAWGGGGYRLTHEQYF
>TRBV29-1|TRBJ2-5|few|.
TGCAGCGTTGGCGTGGGGGGACAAGAGACCCAGTACTTC
CSVGVGGQETQYF
>TRBV7-2|TRBJ2-5|many|.
TGTGCCAGCACCAACAGTCGGACCCAGTACTTC
CASTNSRTQYF
>TRBV6-6|TRBJ2-1|few|TRBD2
TGTGCCAGCAGAACCTCGACTAGCGGGAGTGGTGAGCAGTTCTTC
CASRTSTSGSGEQFF
>TRBV30|TRBJ1-1|.|TRBD1
TGTGCCTGGGACAGGGACGGGGTCACTGAAGCTTTCTTT
CAWDRDGVTEAFF
>TRBV7-3|TRBJ2-5|.|.
TGTGCCAGCAGCTTGGAGCCTGGAGAGACCCAGTACTTC
CASSLEPGETQYF
>TRBV29-1|TRBJ2-7|few|TRBD1
TGCAGCGTTGTCGAGACAGGGCCCCCCTACGAGCAGTACTTC
CSVVETGPPYEQYF
>TRBV11-2|TRBJ1-1|many|.
TGTGCCAGCAGCTACCGTTCCGGGACATCGAACACTGAAGCTTTCTTT
CASSYRSGTSNTEAFF
>TRBV11-2|TRBJ2-5|few|.
TGTGCCAGCAGCCCGACTAGTCAAGAGACCCAGTACTTC
CASSPTSQETQYF
>TRBV6-6|TRBJ1-5|few|.
TGTGCCAGCAGTTACTATCAGCGAAATCAGCCCCAGCATTTT
CASSYYQRNQPQHF
>TRBV7-9|TRBJ2-5|many|.
TGTGCCAGCCGCCCGGGGGGCACCTCGGAGACCCAGTACTTC
CASRPGGTSETQYF
>TRBV15|TRBJ1-2|.|TRBD1
TGTGCCACCAGCAGGGACAGGGGCCGTTATGGCTACACCTTC
CATSRDRGRYGYTF
>TRBV4-2|TRBJ2-7|few|TRBD1
TGTGCCAGCAGCCAAGAAGGACAGGGTCGCTACGAGCAGTACTTC
CASSQEGQGRYEQYF
>TRBV9|TRBJ2-7|few|TRBD1
TGTGCCAGCAGCGTAGGCGTCGGGACAGGGGGCCACGAGCAGTACTTC
CASSVGVGTGGHEQYF
>TRBV14|TRBJ2-3|many|.
TGTGCCAGCAGCCAAGAGCGTCTCAGCACAGATACGCAGTATTTT
CASSQERLSTDTQYF
>TRBV5-1|TRBJ2-1|many|.
TGCGCCAGCAGCCCCTATGACTATTACAATGAGCAGTTCTTC
CASSPYDYYNEQFF
>TRBV29-1|TRBJ1-2|.|TRBD1
TGCAGCGCTCAGGGACAGGTCAACTCTAACTATGGCTACACCTTC
CSAQGQVNSNYGYTF
>TRBV21-1|TRBJ2-1|few|.
TGTGCCAGCAGCGGTGACAGAGACAATGAGCAGTTCTTC
CASSGDRDNEQFF
>TRBV11-1|TRBJ1-1|few|.
TGTGCCAGCAGCTTAACAGGGCAGACTGAAGCTTTCTTT
CASSLTGQTEAFF
>TRBV2|TRBJ2-1|.|TRBD2
TGTGCCAGCAGTTCCGGGACTAGCGGACCCAATGAGCAGTTCTTC
CASSSGTSGPNEQFF
>TRBV10-3|TRBJ2-7|.|TRBD2
TGTGCCATCAGTCCGGGAGGGCCGACGTCCGAGCAGTACTTC
CAISPGGPTSEQYF
>TRBV28|TRBJ1-3|few|.
TGTGCCAGCAGAACCGGGTACATTGGAAACACCATATATTTT
CASRTGYIGNTIYF
>TRBV30|TRBJ1-5|.|.
TGTGCCTGGAGTGTCAGGGGTAATCAGCCCCAGCATTTT
CAWSVRGNQPQHF
>TRBV10-3|TRBJ2-1|.|TRBD2
TGTGCCAGCGGACTAGCGGGAGTCAATGAGCAGTTCTTC
CASGLAGVNEQFF
>TRBV5-6|TRBJ1-1|.|.
TGTGCCAGCAGCTTCGAACCAGACACTGAAGCTTTCTTT
CASSFEPDTEAFF
>TRBV5-1|TRBJ2-1|.|TRBD2
TGCGCCAGCAGCTTGTCAGCTAGCGGGAGGATGAATGAGCAGTTCTTC
CASSLSASGRMNEQFF
>TRBV6-4|TRBJ2-2|few|.
TGTGCCAGCAGTGAGCAGGGAGGCACCGGGGAGCTGTTTTTT
CASSEQGGTGELFF
>TRBV7-9|TRBJ2-7|.|.
TGTGCCAGCAGCTTGACAGGTGTTCCCTACGAGCAGTACTTC
CASSLTGVPYEQYF
>TRBV7-2|TRBJ2-7|.|TRBD2
TGTGCCAGCAGCTCGGAACTAGCGGGAGCTGTCGAGCAGTACTTC
CASSSELAGAVEQYF
>TRBV7-9|TRBJ2-4|many|TRBD2
TGTGCCAGCAGCTTAGTCGAAGCGGGAGCTGGCAAAAACATTCAGTACTTC
CASSLVEAGAGKNIQYF
>TRBV7-3|TRBJ2-3|.|TRBD1
TGTGCCAGCAGCTTCGACAGGGCCTCCCCAGATACGCAGTATTTT
CASSFDRASPDTQYF
>TRBV7-2|TRBJ2-6|few|.
TGTGCCAGCAGCGTACAGGGCCCCGGGGCCAACGTCCTGACTTTC
CASSVQGPGANVLTF
>TRBV5-6|TRBJ1-2|.|.
TGTGCCAGCAGCCCCGGACAGTCCTATGGCTACACCTTC
CASSPGQSYGYTF
>TRBV9|TRBJ2-1|.|TRBD1
TGTGCCAGCAGCGGACAGGGGGCCACCTACAATGAGCAGTTCTTC
CASSGQGATYNEQFF
>TRBV30|TRBJ1-1|many|.
TGTGCCTGGGGGAGAGGGAGTCAGGAAGCTTTCTTT
CAWGRGSQEAFF
>TRBV4-3|TRBJ2-7|few|TRBD2
TGCGCCAGCAGCCAAGCGACTAGCGGGAGTATCTACGAGCAGTACTTC
CASSQATSGSIYEQYF
>TRBV6-1|TRBJ2-3|.|.
TGTGCCAGCAGTGAACTTCAGCGTAACACAGATACGCAGTATTTT
CASSELQRNTDTQYF
>TRBV5-4|TRBJ2-5|.|TRBD1
TGTGCCAGCAGCTTGGATCGCGGACAGGGGAAAGAGACCCAGTACTTC
CASSLDRGQGKETQYF
>TRBV12-2|TRBJ2-3|.|.
TGTGCAAGTCGTTCTAAGTACCCCCCAGATACGCAGTATTTT
CASRSKYPPDTQYF
>TRBV5-1|TRBJ1-2|few|.
TGCGCCAGCAGCTTGGCCGAAGGCCGGGGGATTCAAATTGGCTACACCTTC
CASSLAEGRGIQIGYTF
>TRBV4-1|TRBJ1-5|few|.
TGCGCCAGCAGCCAAGACGGGTATCAGCCCCAGCATTTT
CASSQDGYQPQHF